Listed below are T cell receptor beta chains from one sample, sequenced in a study of blood T cells in healthy people across ages. TCRdb re-called the 5' RACE reads through MiXCR, storing one row per CDR3 protein. The table has approximately 1,000,000 distinct CDR3 sequences, over 35% seen once. The source material was blood. The receptors here all came from a woman aged 60-75 years in good health. Each CDR3 is given with its conserved first and last residue. The order of the fields is J gene, CDR3 length, clone size, V gene, D gene, CDR3 protein, CDR3 DNA. D genes are given only for firm matches. Some rows have no size entry. The others give once, few or many, or a class for an expanded clone.

J: TRBJ2-5; length: 13; size: .; V: TRBV20-1; D: TRBD2; CDR3: CSAKRDLRNEQYF; DNA: TGCAGTGCTAAGCGGGATCTCCGCAATGAGCAGTACTTC
J: TRBJ2-1; length: 16; size: few; V: TRBV6-5; D: .; CDR3: CASSYVTSAPHNEQFF; DNA: TGTGCCAGCAGTTACGTTACCTCAGCCCCCCACAATGAGCAGTTCTTC
J: TRBJ2-5; length: 13; size: .; V: TRBV7-9; D: .; CDR3: CASSALMEETQYF; DNA: TGTGCCAGCAGCGCCCTCATGGAGGAGACCCAGTACTTC
J: TRBJ2-1; length: 15; size: .; V: TRBV28; D: .; CDR3: CASSLWRGAANEQFF; DNA: TGTGCCAGCAGTTTATGGAGGGGGGCTGCAAATGAGCAGTTCTTC
J: TRBJ1-2; length: 17; size: .; V: TRBV5-1; D: .; CDR3: CASSLEGSPIEFDGYTF; DNA: TGCGCCAGCAGCTTGGAGGGGAGTCCGATTGAGTTCGACGGCTACACCTTC
J: TRBJ1-5; length: 16; size: few; V: TRBV18; D: .; CDR3: CASSQTASGFNQPQHF; DNA: TGTGCCAGCTCACAGACGGCCTCTGGCTTCAATCAGCCCCAGCATTTT
J: TRBJ2-1; length: 17; size: many; V: TRBV9; D: TRBD2; CDR3: CASSRFTSATSYNEQFF; DNA: TGTGCCAGCAGCCGCTTTACTAGCGCAACCTCCTACAATGAGCAGTTCTTC
J: TRBJ2-5; length: 15; size: once; V: TRBV18; D: .; CDR3: CASSPSPRGDNEQYF; DNA: TGTGCCAGCTCACCATCCCCCCGCGGGGACAATGAGCAGTACTTC
J: TRBJ2-7; length: 14; size: many; V: TRBV5-6; D: .; CDR3: CASSLAGTLYEQYF; DNA: TGTGCCAGCAGCTTAGCAGGGACTCTCTACGAGCAGTACTTC
J: TRBJ2-1; length: 12; size: once; V: TRBV9; D: .; CDR3: CASSARQGEQFF; DNA: TGTGCCAGCAGCGCCCGTCAGGGTGAGCAGTTCTTC
J: TRBJ1-2; length: 17; size: .; V: TRBV6-6; D: TRBD1; CDR3: CASSYVSLRGLNKGYTF; DNA: TGTGCCAGCAGTTACGTTAGTCTCAGGGGGCTGAATAAAGGCTACACCTTC
J: TRBJ1-6; length: 13; size: few; V: TRBV7-2; D: .; CDR3: CASRPMANSPLHF; DNA: TGTGCCAGCAGGCCTATGGCAAATTCACCCCTCCACTTT
J: TRBJ2-7; length: 16; size: once; V: TRBV6-6; D: .; CDR3: CASSCWERASSYEQYF; DNA: TGTGCCAGCAGTTGCTGGGAGAGGGCAAGCTCCTACGAGCAGTACTTC
J: TRBJ2-5; length: 15; size: .; V: TRBV20-1; D: .; CDR3: CSARRGSGLQETQYF; DNA: TGCAGTGCTAGACGGGGTAGCGGTTTACAAGAGACCCAGTACTTC
J: TRBJ2-7; length: 14; size: .; V: TRBV20-1; D: TRBD1; CDR3: CSASMTGSSYEQYF; DNA: TGCAGTGCTAGTATGACAGGGAGCTCCTACGAGCAGTACTTC
J: TRBJ2-7; length: 13; size: .; V: TRBV20-1; D: .; CDR3: CSARGQRTYEQYF; DNA: TGCAGTGCTAGAGGACAGCGAACCTACGAGCAGTACTTC
J: TRBJ2-1; length: 14; size: .; V: TRBV29-1; D: TRBD2; CDR3: CSAEGLARYNEQFF; DNA: TGCAGCGCAGAAGGACTAGCGCGCTACAATGAGCAGTTCTTC
J: TRBJ2-3; length: 16; size: once; V: TRBV12-3/TRBV12-4; D: .; CDR3: CASSTKGRGGTDTQYF; DNA: TGTGCCAGCAGTACAAAGGGCAGGGGTGGTACAGATACGCAGTATTTT
J: TRBJ2-5; length: 15; size: few; V: TRBV6-5; D: .; CDR3: CASSYAAGNSETQYF; DNA: TGTGCCAGCAGTTACGCCGCAGGGAACTCGGAGACCCAGTACTTC
J: TRBJ1-1; length: 15; size: few; V: TRBV7-9; D: .; CDR3: CASSLALSENTEAFF; DNA: TGTGCCAGCAGCTTAGCGCTCTCGGAGAACACTGAAGCTTTCTTT
J: TRBJ2-3; length: 18; size: .; V: TRBV15; D: TRBD2; CDR3: CATSGRGMKAGVADTQYF; DNA: TGTGCCACCAGCGGAAGGGGGATGAAAGCGGGAGTCGCAGATACGCAGTATTTT
J: TRBJ2-1; length: 15; size: .; V: TRBV20-1; D: .; CDR3: CSAWGGASGYNEQFF; DNA: TGCAGTGCTTGGGGGGGGGCTAGCGGCTACAATGAGCAGTTCTTC
J: TRBJ1-2; length: 14; size: few; V: TRBV28; D: .; CDR3: CASSLFRADYGYTF; DNA: TGTGCCAGCAGTTTATTTCGGGCTGACTATGGCTACACCTTC
J: TRBJ1-1; length: 15; size: .; V: TRBV2; D: TRBD1; CDR3: CASSERRAGGSEAFF; DNA: TGTGCCAGCAGTGAAAGGCGGGCAGGGGGCTCCGAAGCTTTCTTT
J: TRBJ2-1; length: 16; size: .; V: TRBV5-5; D: TRBD1; CDR3: CASSLGTGQYYNEQFF; DNA: TGTGCCAGCAGCCTCGGGACGGGACAGTATTACAATGAGCAGTTCTTC
J: TRBJ2-1; length: 13; size: few; V: TRBV5-1; D: TRBD2; CDR3: CASSFATSDEQFF; DNA: TGCGCCAGCAGCTTCGCGACTAGCGACGAGCAGTTCTTC
J: TRBJ2-5; length: 14; size: few; V: TRBV12-3/TRBV12-4; D: .; CDR3: CASSFGDNQETQYF; DNA: TGTGCCAGCAGTTTCGGGGACAATCAAGAGACCCAGTACTTC
J: TRBJ2-7; length: 15; size: .; V: TRBV7-8; D: .; CDR3: CASSPTRGSYYEQYF; DNA: TGTGCCAGCAGCCCCACGAGGGGCAGTTACTACGAGCAGTACTTC
J: TRBJ2-5; length: 12; size: .; V: TRBV29-1; D: TRBD1; CDR3: CSGGQGTETQYF; DNA: TGCAGCGGTGGACAGGGGACTGAGACCCAGTACTTC
J: TRBJ1-1; length: 11; size: few; V: TRBV20-1; D: .; CDR3: CSARDRGEAFF; DNA: TGCAGTGCTAGAGATCGGGGTGAAGCTTTCTTT
J: TRBJ2-5; length: 11; size: .; V: TRBV2; D: .; CDR3: CASSWLETQYF; DNA: TGTGCCAGCAGCTGGTTGGAGACCCAGTACTTC
J: TRBJ2-3; length: 14; size: .; V: TRBV27; D: TRBD2; CDR3: CAIKTSGRLNTQYF; DNA: TGTGCCATCAAGACTAGCGGGAGATTAAATACGCAGTATTTT
J: TRBJ2-5; length: 13; size: .; V: TRBV6-6; D: .; CDR3: CASSAGGAGEQYF; DNA: TGTGCCAGCAGTGCAGGGGGCGCGGGAGAGCAGTACTTC
J: TRBJ2-1; length: 12; size: .; V: TRBV6-4; D: .; CDR3: CASSDGVNEQFF; DNA: TGTGCCAGCAGTGACGGGGTAAATGAGCAGTTCTTC
J: TRBJ1-2; length: 13; size: .; V: TRBV2; D: TRBD1; CDR3: CASNIQGTAGYTF; DNA: TGTGCCAGCAATATACAGGGGACCGCTGGCTACACCTTC
J: TRBJ2-7; length: 14; size: .; V: TRBV11-2; D: .; CDR3: CASSLERSYNEQYF; DNA: TGTGCCAGCAGCTTAGAGCGCTCCTACAATGAGCAGTACTTC
J: TRBJ2-6; length: 18; size: .; V: TRBV6-2/TRBV6-3; D: .; CDR3: CASSYRPSVHSGANVLTF; DNA: TGTGCCAGCAGTTACCGGCCTAGCGTCCACTCTGGGGCCAACGTCCTGACTTTC
J: TRBJ2-7; length: 13; size: .; V: TRBV27; D: TRBD1; CDR3: CASEDRASYEQYF; DNA: TGTGCCAGTGAGGACAGGGCCAGCTACGAGCAGTACTTC
J: TRBJ2-7; length: 15; size: once; V: TRBV2; D: .; CDR3: CASSGPASPSYEQYF; DNA: TGTGCCAGCAGTGGGCCTGCTAGCCCTTCCTACGAGCAGTACTTC
J: TRBJ2-7; length: 15; size: .; V: TRBV15; D: TRBD2; CDR3: CATSRGLAGSYEQYF; DNA: TGTGCCACCAGCAGGGGACTAGCGGGATCCTACGAGCAGTACTTC